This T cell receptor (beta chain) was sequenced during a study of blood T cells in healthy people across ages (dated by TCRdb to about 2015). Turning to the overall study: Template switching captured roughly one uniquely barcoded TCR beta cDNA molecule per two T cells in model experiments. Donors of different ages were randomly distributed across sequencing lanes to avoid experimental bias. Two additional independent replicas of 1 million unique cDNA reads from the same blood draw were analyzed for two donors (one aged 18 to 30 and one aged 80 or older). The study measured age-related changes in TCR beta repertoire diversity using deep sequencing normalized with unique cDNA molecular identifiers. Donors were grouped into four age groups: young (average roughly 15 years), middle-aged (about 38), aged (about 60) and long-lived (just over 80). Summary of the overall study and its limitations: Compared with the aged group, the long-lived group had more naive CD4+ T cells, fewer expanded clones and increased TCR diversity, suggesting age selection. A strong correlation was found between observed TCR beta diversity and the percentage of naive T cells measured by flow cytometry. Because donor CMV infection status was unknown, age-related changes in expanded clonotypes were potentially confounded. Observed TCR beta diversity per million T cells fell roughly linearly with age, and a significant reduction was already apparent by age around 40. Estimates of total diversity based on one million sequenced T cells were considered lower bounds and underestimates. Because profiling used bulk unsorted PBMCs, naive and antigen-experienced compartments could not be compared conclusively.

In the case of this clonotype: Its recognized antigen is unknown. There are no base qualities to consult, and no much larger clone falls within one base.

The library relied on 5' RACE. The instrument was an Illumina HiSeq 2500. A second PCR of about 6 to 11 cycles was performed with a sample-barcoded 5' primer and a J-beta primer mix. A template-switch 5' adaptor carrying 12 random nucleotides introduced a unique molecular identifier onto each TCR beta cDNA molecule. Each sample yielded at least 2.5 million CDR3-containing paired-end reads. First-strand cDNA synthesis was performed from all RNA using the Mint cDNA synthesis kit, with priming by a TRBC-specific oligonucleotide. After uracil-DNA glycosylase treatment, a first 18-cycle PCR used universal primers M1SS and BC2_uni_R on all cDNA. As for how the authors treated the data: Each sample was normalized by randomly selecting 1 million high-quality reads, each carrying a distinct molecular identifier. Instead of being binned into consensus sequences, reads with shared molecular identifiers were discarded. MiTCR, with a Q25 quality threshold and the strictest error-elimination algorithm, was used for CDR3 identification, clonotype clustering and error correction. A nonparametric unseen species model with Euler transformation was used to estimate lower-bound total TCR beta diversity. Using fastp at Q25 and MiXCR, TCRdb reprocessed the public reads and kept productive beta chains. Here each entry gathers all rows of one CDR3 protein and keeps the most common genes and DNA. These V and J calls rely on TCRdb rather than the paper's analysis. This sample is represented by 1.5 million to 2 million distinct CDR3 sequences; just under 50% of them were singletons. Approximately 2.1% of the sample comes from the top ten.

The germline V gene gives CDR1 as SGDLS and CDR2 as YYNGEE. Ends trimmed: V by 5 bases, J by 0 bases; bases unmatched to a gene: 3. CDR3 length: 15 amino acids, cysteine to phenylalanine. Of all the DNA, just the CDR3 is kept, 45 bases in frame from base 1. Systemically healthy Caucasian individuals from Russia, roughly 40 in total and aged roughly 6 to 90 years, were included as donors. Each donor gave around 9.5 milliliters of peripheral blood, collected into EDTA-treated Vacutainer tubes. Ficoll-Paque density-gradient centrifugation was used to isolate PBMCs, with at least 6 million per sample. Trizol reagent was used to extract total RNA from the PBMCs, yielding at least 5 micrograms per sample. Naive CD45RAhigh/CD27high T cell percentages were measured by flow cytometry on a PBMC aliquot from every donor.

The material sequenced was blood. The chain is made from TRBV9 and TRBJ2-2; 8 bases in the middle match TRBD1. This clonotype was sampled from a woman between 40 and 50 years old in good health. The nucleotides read TGTGCCAGCAGTCCAGGGGGCGCGAACACCGGGGAGCTGTTTTTT. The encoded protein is CASSPGGANTGELFF.